This entry features one T cell receptor beta chain sequence. This sample is drawn from a study of blood T cell repertoires in COVID-19. Generated by immunoSEQ multiplex PCR, the TCRdb table keeps only in-frame clones and is missing some. The table shows 70,000 or so clones, with approximately 80% occurring only once. The CDR3 length is 12 residues. The germline V and J ends were trimmed by 6 bases and 0 bases, with 6 bases remaining between them. Germline CDR1 reads MNHEY; CDR2 reads SVGAGI. Specimen: peripheral blood. The source is a human donor in a cohort sampled during active COVID-19. The rearrangement joins TRBV6-5 to TRBJ2-7, with unresolved D. The CDR3 region has the DNA TGTGCCAGCAGCCCCAGCTCCTACGAGCAGTACTTC. Translated, it gives CASSPSSYEQYF.